The 14 T cell receptor beta chains below all came from one sample that was sequenced in a study of chemoradiotherapy in HPV16-positive cancers. Produced via immunoSEQ multiplex PCR; TCRdb's table is partial and in-frame only. The data hold some 10,000 clones, with approximately 90% observed a single time. Source: blood, taken from a patient who underwent chemoradiotherapy. These receptors came from a human donor with HPV-associated anogenital cancer.

The chain carries TRBV6-4 and TRBJ2-3; D uncertain. This CDR3 has 13 amino acids. With 2 bases removed from V and 1 base from J, the gap between germline ends came to 4 bases. Germline CDR1 MRHNA, CDR2 SNTAGT. The CDR3 region has the DNA TGTGCCAGCAGTGACAGGGGCACAGATACGCAGTATTTT. Protein product: CASSDRGTDTQYF.

The chain combines TRBV2 with TRBJ1-3; the D gene is possibly TRBD1 (5 bases). Trimming removed 8 bases at V and 0 bases at J, with 17 bases between. In germline, CDR1 is SNHLY, CDR2 FYNNEI. This CDR3 comprises 16 residues. DNA of the CDR3: TGTGCCAGCTCCCCGGCAGGGACCGTCTCTGGAAACACCATATATTTT. This translates into CASSPAGTVSGNTIYF. The full variable domain, rest sourced from reference TRBV2 and TRBJ1-3, is EPEVTQTPSHQVTQMGQEVILRCVPISNHLYFYWYRQILGQKVEFLVSFYNNEISEKSEIFDDQFSVERPDGSNFTLKIRSTKLEDSAMYFCASSPAGTVSGNTIYFGEGSWLTVV.

The genes are TRBV29-1 and TRBJ2-5; D gene uncertain. The CDR3 is 13 amino acids. Germline V gene lookup returns CDR1 SQVTM and CDR2 ANQGSEA. Trimming took off 3 bases at V and 3 bases at J, with 11 bases between the two ends. The CDR3 reads CSVEARQKETQYF. CDR3 coding DNA: TGCAGCGTTGAGGCTCGGCAGAAAGAGACCCAGTACTTC.

V is TRBV10-2 and J is TRBJ1-6; D is ambiguous. V was pared by 6 bases and J by 8 bases, with 20 bases between. This CDR3 comprises 16 residues. Germline lookup yields CDR1 WSHSY and CDR2 SAAADI. The CDR3 DNA is TGCGCCAGCAGACCTAGTAGAGGGCAGAGGGATTCACCCCTCCACTTT. It is translated as CASRPSRGQRDSPLHF.

This clone appeared a single time. The rearrangement joins TRBV5-1 to TRBJ2-7, with D possibly being TRBD1 (6 bases). Trimming took 4 bases from V and 0 from J, leaving 20 bases between them. This CDR3 has 17 residues. CDR1 is SGHRS, CDR2 YFSETQ, per germline. The DNA of the CDR3 is TGCGCCAGCAGCGGACCGTCCGACAGGCAGACCTCCTACGAGCAGTACTTC. It translates to CASSGPSDRQTSYEQYF.

CDR3: CASSLGPQGRTEAFF. The CDR3 DNA reads TGTGCCAGCAGCTTAGGCCCGCAGGGGCGAACTGAAGCTTTCTTT. The chain employs TRBV13 and TRBJ1-1; D is possibly TRBD1 (6 bases). With 0 bases removed from V and 5 bases from J, the gap between germline ends came to 13 bases. The CDR3 has 15 residues. Germline V gives CDR1 PRHDT, CDR2 FYEKMQ (reference sequence).

The chain links TRBV7-9 to TRBJ1-5, with 8 bases identical to TRBD1. V trimming: 1 base; J trimming: 6 bases; junction bases outside the gene matches: 5. The CDR3 sequence is 15 residues long. Germline V lookup: CDR1 SEHNR, CDR2 FQNEAQ (reference sequence). DNA for the CDR3: TGTGCCAGCAGCTTAGGGGACAGGATCGGTCAGCCCCAGCATTTT. Amino acid sequence: CASSLGDRIGQPQHF.

The V gene is TRBV5-5, the J gene TRBJ1-1; D unresolved. CDR3 length equals 16 residues. CDR1 and CDR2 (germline): SGHKS, YYEKEE (reference sequence). Trimming cost V 2 bases and J 0 bases, with 14 bases left between them. DNA of the CDR3: TGTGCCAGCAGCTTTGTTACTGGAGCCATGAACACTGAAGCTTTCTTT. It is translated as CASSFVTGAMNTEAFF. The full variable domain, completed using reference TRBV5-5 and TRBJ1-1, is DAGVTQSPTHLIKTRGQQVTLRCSPISGHKSVSWYQQVLGQGPQFIFQYYEKEERGRGNFPDRFSARQFPNYSSELNVNALLLGDSALYLCASSFVTGAMNTEAFFGQGTRLTVV.

The V call is TRBV19, the J call TRBJ2-2; D call uncertain. The CDR3 covers 16 residues. Trimming stripped 2 bases from V and 8 bases from J, with 18 bases between. CDR1 and CDR2 from the germline V gene are LNHDA and SQIVND (reference sequence). The CDR3 bases are TGTGCCAGTAGTATATCGGCGACCCCACTGCTGGGGGAGCTGTTTTTT. Translation gives CASSISATPLLGELFF.

This rearrangement joins TRBV7-9 to TRBJ2-7; a possible D gene is TRBD1 (6 bases). This CDR3 contains 13 residues. V lost 5 bases, J lost 0 bases, and 8 bases lay in between. CDR1 SEHNR and CDR2 FQNEAQ come from the germline V gene (reference sequence). CDR3 in amino acids: CASSETGSYEQYF. The CDR3 bases are TGTGCCAGCAGCGAGACAGGCTCCTACGAGCAGTACTTC.

This chain connects TRBV5-3 to TRBJ1-1; D remains unclear. TRBV5-3 is an ORF; its function is uncertain. There are 14 residues in the CDR3. Deletions cut 0 bases from V and 6 bases from J, with 12 bases between. CDR3 region: CARSLVGQSAEAFF. The CDR3, as DNA: TGTGCCAGAAGCTTGGTGGGCCAGTCCGCTGAAGCTTTCTTT.

This chain joins TRBV5-1 and TRBJ2-1; 11 bases line up with TRBD2. The CDR3 runs to 15 residues. The germline CDR1 and CDR2 sequences are SGHRS and YFSETQ. The V and J ends lost 1 base and 5 bases, in that order; junction bases with no gene match: 2. The CDR3 region is CASSLQLAGDNEQFF. CDR3 nucleotide sequence: TGCGCCAGCAGCTTGCAACTAGCGGGGGACAATGAGCAGTTCTTC.

V gene TRBV7-3 combines with J gene TRBJ1-2, with TRBD1 as a possible D gene (5 bases). The germline V and J ends were trimmed by 2 bases and 1 base, with 8 bases remaining between them. The length of the CDR3 is 14 residues. CDR1 is SGHTA, CDR2 FQGTGA, per germline. The chain's CDR3 is CASSLGANNYGYTF. DNA of the CDR3: TGTGCCAGCAGCTTAGGGGCGAATAACTATGGCTACACCTTC.

J is TRBJ1-4 and V is TRBV18, with D perhaps TRBD1 (6 bases). Germline V gene lookup returns CDR1 KGHSH and CDR2 LQKENI. V was pared by 3 bases and J by 0 bases, with 14 bases between. The CDR3 has 17 residues. The DNA of the CDR3 is TGTGCCAGCTCACCCGGACAGTACCGGGCAACTAATGAAAAACTGTTTTTT. It is translated as CASSPGQYRATNEKLFF.